The 25 T cell receptor beta chains reported below all come from one sample, sequenced in a study of T cell responses to AZD1222 COVID-19 vaccine. The method was immunoSEQ multiplex PCR; TCRdb's version includes in-frame clones alone and lacks a portion of them. The data hold around 150,000 clones, with around 91% observed a single time. The sample in question was peripheral blood, obtained on day 0 of AZD1222 vaccination. The receptors here all came from an adult in good health.

V is TRBV21-1 and J is TRBJ1-6; the D call of TRBD1 is as the table states it, not checked on the DNA. TRBV21-1 is flagged as a pseudogene. The CDR3 is 12 amino acids. The DNA of the CDR3 is TGTGCCAGCACCGAAAGGGGCCCACCCCTCCACTTT. The encoded protein is CASTERGPPLHF.

The chain has TRBV9 and TRBJ2-4; D is undetermined. V lost 3 bases and J 0 bases, leaving 4 bases between the germline ends. CDR1 is SGDLS, CDR2 YYNGEE, per germline. This CDR3 has 13 residues. CDR3 protein: CASSEGAKNIQYF. DNA for the CDR3: TGTGCCAGCAGCGAGGGAGCCAAAAACATTCAGTACTTC.

About this clone itself: Other DNA sequences in this sample translate to the same CDR3. The chain has TRBV4-3 and TRBJ2-1, with D unclear. V was clipped by 1 base and J by 4 bases, with 5 bases between them. This CDR3 is built from 13 residues. Germline loops: CDR1 LGHNA, CDR2 YSLEER. The DNA of the CDR3 is TGCGCCAGCAGCCAAGGGGATTACAATGAGCAGTTCTTC. Its protein is CASSQGDYNEQFF.

V and J are TRBV6-1 and TRBJ2-7; TRBD1 is a possible D gene (6 bases). The CDR3 spans 16 residues. Trimming removed 2 bases at V and 4 bases at J, with 18 bases between. The V gene's germline CDR1 is MNHNS and CDR2 SASEGT. CDR3 sequence (DNA): TGTGCCAGCAGTGAACCGGGACAAAACGTATATTACGAGCAGTACTTC. This encodes CASSEPGQNVYYEQYF.

This rearrangement joins TRBV9 to TRBJ2-3; perhaps TRBD2 as D (6 bases). CDR1 and CDR2 (germline): SGDLS, YYNGEE. V was pared by 0 bases and J by 6 bases, with 11 bases between. The CDR3 covers 14 residues. CDR3: CASSVGLVSDTQYF. As DNA, the CDR3 is TGTGCCAGCAGCGTAGGACTAGTATCCGATACGCAGTATTTT.

The CDR3 sequence is CASSPRHPLFTGELFF. CDR3 nucleotide sequence: TGTGCCAGCTCACCAAGGCACCCACTTTTCACCGGGGAGCTGTTTTTT. The V call is TRBV18, the J call TRBJ2-2, with D unclear. CDR3 length: 16 residues. Trimming removed 2 bases at V and 4 bases at J, with 14 bases between. Germline V CDR1 and CDR2: KGHSH, LQKENI. Full variable domain (rest looked up from reference TRBV18 and TRBJ2-2): NAGVMQNPRHLVRRRGQEARLRCSPMKGHSHVYWYRQLPEEGLKFMVYLQKENIIDESGMPKERFSAEFPKEGPSILRIQQVVRGDSAAYFCASSPRHPLFTGELFFGEGSRLTVL.

The rearrangement joins TRBV7-2 to TRBJ1-2; D might be TRBD1 (6 bases). V was shortened by 0 bases and J by 5 bases, with 19 bases between the two germline ends. CDR1 is SGHTA, CDR2 FQGNSA, per germline. There are 17 residues in the CDR3. CDR3: CASSLAGGGLGGYGYTF. DNA of the CDR3: TGTGCCAGCAGCTTAGCTGGGGGTGGGCTAGGGGGATATGGCTACACCTTC.

The chain combines TRBV5-1 with TRBJ1-5, with D tentatively TRBD1 (6 bases). Germline V gives CDR1 SGHRS, CDR2 YFSETQ. Trimming stripped 3 bases from V and 0 bases from J, with 22 bases between. The CDR3 runs to 19 residues. The CDR3 loop is CASSYPTQLQGHSNQPQHF. For the CDR3, the DNA is TGCGCCAGCAGCTATCCCACCCAACTACAGGGACATAGCAATCAGCCCCAGCATTTT.

The chain recombines TRBV18 with TRBJ2-3; 8 bases are a match to TRBD2. Unmatched junction bases numbered 12, after V lost 6 bases and J lost 1 base. CDR1 KGHSH and CDR2 LQKENI come from the germline V gene. This CDR3 comprises 17 residues. CDR3 nucleotide sequence: TGTGCCAGCTCTCCCGCCTCGACTAGCGACGGCACAGATACGCAGTATTTT. Residues: CASSPASTSDGTDTQYF.

The chain couples TRBV7-9 to TRBJ1-4, with D maybe TRBD1 (6 bases). This CDR3 has 18 amino acids. V was trimmed by 0 bases and J by 0 bases, leaving 14 bases between them. Germline V lookup: CDR1 SEHNR, CDR2 FQNEAQ (reference sequence). The CDR3: CASSLADSVTATNEKLFF. The CDR3 DNA reads TGTGCCAGCAGCTTAGCGGACAGCGTGACCGCAACTAATGAAAAACTGTTTTTT.

This chain links TRBV19 with TRBJ2-7; D gene unclear. V lost 5 bases and J 0 bases, leaving 11 bases between the germline ends. CDR3 length: 14 residues. Germline V lookup: CDR1 LNHDA, CDR2 SQIVND (reference sequence). The CDR3, as DNA: TGTGCCAGTAGTCCCCGGGCAGGCTCCTACGAGCAGTACTTC. Translated: CASSPRAGSYEQYF.

This rearrangement joins TRBV6-2 or TRBV6-3 to TRBJ1-1; a possible D gene is TRBD1 (5 bases). Germline V CDR1 and CDR2: MNHEY, SVGEGT. This CDR3 contains 13 residues. V dropped 6 bases and J dropped 5 bases, with 13 bases sitting between them. The CDR3 region has the DNA TGTGCCAGCAGCTTCACCAAGGGGACTGAAGCTTTCTTT. This sequence encodes CASSFTKGTEAFF.

V is TRBV28 and J is TRBJ2-4; possibly TRBD1 for D (6 bases). Trimming pared 6 bases from V and 3 bases from J, leaving 12 bases between. Looked up from germline, CDR1 is MDHEN and CDR2 is SYDVKM. This CDR3 spans 14 amino acids. DNA of the CDR3: TGTGCCAGCAGACAGACAGGAATCAAAAACATTCAGTACTTC. This sequence encodes CASRQTGIKNIQYF.

The gene calls are TRBV14 and TRBJ1-2; D remains unclear. The V gene lost 0 bases and the J gene lost 4 bases, with 12 bases spanning the gap. The CDR3 has 15 residues. In germline, CDR1 is SGHDN, CDR2 FVKESK. The CDR3 sequence: CASSQDRGDIYGYTF. CDR3 DNA: TGTGCCAGCAGCCAAGATCGAGGAGACATCTATGGCTACACCTTC.

The chain joins TRBV2 to TRBJ2-5, with TRBD1 identical over 7 bases. The CDR3 runs 13 residues. V was clipped by 4 bases and J by 2 bases; unmatched bases: 1. CDR1 and CDR2 from the germline V gene are SNHLY and FYNNEI. The CDR3 sequence is CASSGDRQETQYF. DNA for the CDR3: TGTGCCAGCAGTGGGGACAGACAAGAGACCCAGTACTTC.

The rearrangement joins TRBV28 to TRBJ2-7; the match to TRBD1 covers 12 bases. Per the germline V gene, CDR1 is MDHEN and CDR2 is SYDVKM. J was trimmed by 3 bases and V by 6 bases; bases with no gene match: 9. The CDR3 loop spans 16 amino acids. The CDR3 here is CASSSGGDRGLYEQYF. The DNA for the CDR3 is TGTGCCAGCAGCTCTGGGGGGGACAGGGGGCTCTACGAGCAGTACTTC.

J is TRBJ2-1 and V is TRBV6-5; D unresolved. V lost 6 bases, J lost 1 base, and 13 bases lay in between. The CDR3 is 15 amino acids. The germline V gene encodes CDR1 MNHEY and CDR2 SVGAGI. The CDR3 region has the DNA TGTGCCAGCAGAGCCCCAGTAGTATCCTACAATGAGCAGTTCTTC. Its protein product is CASRAPVVSYNEQFF.

This chain links TRBV6-2 or TRBV6-3 with TRBJ2-7; either TRBD1 or TRBD2 may fit D (5 bases each). Germline assignment: CDR1 MNHEY and CDR2 SVGEGT. CDR3 length equals 15 residues. Trimming removed 2 bases from V and 3 bases from J, with 14 bases in between. The CDR3 spells CASSYPGIGGYEQYF. DNA of the CDR3: TGTGCCAGCAGTTACCCGGGAATTGGGGGCTACGAGCAGTACTTC.

This clone has a single count. This chain links TRBV27 with TRBJ1-5; D is perhaps TRBD1 (6 bases). The germline CDR1 and CDR2 sequences are MNHEY and SMNVEV (reference sequence). V lost 4 bases, J lost 3 bases, and 16 bases lay in between. CDR3 length: 16 amino acids. CDR3 sequence reads: CASSSPKGQNNQPQHF. The DNA for the CDR3 is TGTGCCAGCAGTTCCCCTAAAGGACAGAACAATCAGCCCCAGCATTTT.

The genes are TRBV7-9 and TRBJ2-7, with D maybe TRBD1 (5 bases). Germline loops: CDR1 SEHNR, CDR2 FQNEAQ (reference sequence). Trimming shortened V by 2 bases and J by 2 bases, and 13 bases separated the two germline ends. This CDR3 has 15 residues. CDR3 DNA: TGTGCCAGCAGCTTAAGTGGTGACAGTACCTACGAGCAGTACTTC. Translation: CASSLSGDSTYEQYF.

The chain recombines TRBV7-9 with TRBJ2-5; D gene ambiguous. Looked up from germline, CDR1 is SEHNR and CDR2 is FQNEAQ (reference sequence). This CDR3 spans 15 amino acids. Trimming shortened V by 1 base and J by 0 bases, and 9 bases separated the two germline ends. The CDR3 sequence: CASSLVAGYQETQYF. For the CDR3, the DNA is TGTGCCAGCAGCTTAGTAGCTGGATACCAAGAGACCCAGTACTTC.

The V and J genes are TRBV2 and TRBJ1-5; no clear D. The V gene's germline CDR1 is SNHLY and CDR2 FYNNEI. The germline V and J ends were trimmed by 5 bases and 0 bases, with 8 bases remaining between them. There are 14 residues in the CDR3. The DNA for the CDR3 is TGTGCCAGCAGTCGGACTGATAGCAATCAGCCCCAGCATTTT. The encoded protein is CASSRTDSNQPQHF.

This chain joins TRBV10-1 and TRBJ2-7, with unresolved D. Germline CDR1 WNHNN, CDR2 SYGVQD (reference sequence). This CDR3 spans 13 amino acids. V shed 5 bases and J shed 0 bases, with 8 bases lying between them. The CDR3 DNA follows: TGCGCCAGCAGTCCGGGTCACTCCTACGAGCAGTACTTC. It specifies CASSPGHSYEQYF.

The chain has TRBV30 and TRBJ1-2; 8 bases align to TRBD1. After removal of 1 base from V and 7 bases from J, the junction contained 5 bases not matched to a gene. From germline, CDR1 is GTSNPN and CDR2 SVGIG (reference sequence). The CDR3 is 13 residues long. The CDR3 sequence is CAWSGQGIGGYTF. In nucleotides, the CDR3 is TGTGCCTGGAGTGGACAGGGGATCGGTGGCTACACCTTC.

The V call is TRBV2, the J call TRBJ1-1, with 11 positions matching TRBD1. Unmatched junction bases numbered 4, after V lost 11 bases and J lost 5 bases. Germline assignment: CDR1 SNHLY and CDR2 FYNNEI. This CDR3 is built from 12 residues. The CDR3 loop reads CAGGTGGTEAFF. CDR3 coding DNA: TGTGCCGGAGGGACAGGGGGAACTGAAGCTTTCTTT.